The source of this T cell receptor beta chain is a study of control samples from healthy donors and cancer patients. Using immunoSEQ multiplex PCR, the repertoire was profiled, and TCRdb retains in-frame clones only, with some absent. The sample lists around 200,000 clones; just under 95% were seen once. Material for sequencing was blood. The receptor was derived from a man aged 50 to 59 in good health.

This chain's CDR3 is CASSLRQGPNQPQHF. The CDR3 DNA reads as TGTGCCAGCAGCTTGAGACAGGGGCCGAATCAGCCCCAGCATTTT. The chain joins TRBV7-2 to TRBJ1-5; 8 nucleotides agree with TRBD1. The CDR3 totals 15 residues. In germline, CDR1 is SGHTA, CDR2 FQGNSA. V was clipped by 3 bases and J by 4 bases; unmatched bases: 5.